Below, 11 T cell receptor beta chains from the same sample are listed, as sequenced in a study of blood T cell repertoires in COVID-19. The protocol was immunoSEQ multiplex PCR, while the TCRdb copy is restricted to in-frame clones and leaves out a portion. The top ten hold approximately 6.3% of the sample, which has approximately 90,000 clones, nearly 80% seen once. Sequencing was performed on peripheral blood. These receptors were collected from a man between 65 and 85 years old with COVID-19, enrolled during active disease.

The chain links TRBV7-2 to TRBJ1-1, with D hard to call. The germline V gene has CDR1 SGHTA and CDR2 FQGNSA. CDR3 length equals 14 residues. Trimming shortened V by 5 bases and J by 4 bases, and 14 bases separated the two germline ends. In nucleotides, the CDR3 is TGTGCCAGCAGCCGGCAGACGGGAGGCACTGAAGCTTTCTTT. This codes for CASSRQTGGTEAFF.

The rearrangement links TRBV4-1 to TRBJ1-5; possible D gene TRBD1, 6 bases. The CDR3 runs to 14 residues. The V gene's germline CDR1 is MGHRA and CDR2 YSYEKL. Trimming stripped 3 bases from V and 11 bases from J, with 17 bases between. In DNA form, the CDR3 reads TGCGCCAGCAGCCAGACAGGTCTCGATAGAGCCCAGCATTTT. It codes for CASSQTGLDRAQHF.

The rearrangement joins TRBV6-5 to TRBJ2-2, with 10 bases identical to TRBD2. The CDR3 is made up of 16 amino acids. The germline V gene has CDR1 MNHEY and CDR2 SVGAGI. The J segment lost 4 bases and the V segment lost 2 bases, leaving 4 bases of the junction unmatched. In nucleotides, the CDR3 is TGTGCCAGCAGTTACAGCGGGGGGGTAACCACCGGGGAGCTGTTTTTT. It translates to CASSYSGGVTTGELFF.

The chain couples TRBV27 to TRBJ2-1, with 11 bases fitting TRBD2. This CDR3 region has 15 residues. Germline CDR1 and CDR2: MNHEY and SMNVEV (reference sequence). The V gene end was trimmed by 2 bases and the J gene end by 6 bases; junction bases not matched to a gene: 3. This CDR3 is CASSLGSGGVNEQFF. In nucleotides, the CDR3 is TGTGCCAGCAGTTTAGGTAGCGGGGGGGTCAATGAGCAGTTCTTC.

The CDR3 spells CASSVNPGTRYNEQFF. CDR3 DNA: TGTGCCAGCAGCGTTAATCCCGGGACTCGCTACAATGAGCAGTTCTTC. The V gene is TRBV6-2 or TRBV6-3, the J gene TRBJ2-1; D perhaps matches TRBD2 (6 bases). With 6 bases removed from V and 3 bases from J, the gap between germline ends came to 18 bases. Per germline, CDR1 MNHEY and CDR2 SVGEGT. The CDR3 is made up of 16 amino acids.

The chain joins TRBV11-1 to TRBJ2-5; tentative D call: TRBD2 (5 bases). The CDR3 has 13 amino acids. Between the trimmed V and J ends, which lost 5 bases and 2 bases, there was a span of 9 bases. Germline CDR1 reads SGHAT; CDR2 reads FQDESV (reference sequence). The CDR3 DNA follows: TGTGCCAGCAGCCCGCGAGGGCAAGAGACCCAGTACTTC. It codes for CASSPRGQETQYF.

The V call is TRBV6-2 or TRBV6-3, the J call TRBJ1-6; no clear D. This CDR3 has 12 residues. CDR1 and CDR2 from the germline V gene are MNHEY and SVGEGT. V was trimmed by 2 bases and J by 8 bases, leaving 4 bases between them. DNA for the CDR3: TGTGCCAGCAGTTACGGGCATTCACCCCTCCACTTT. It codes for CASSYGHSPLHF.

The chain carries TRBV5-1 and TRBJ2-1; tentative D call: TRBD1 (5 bases). The CDR3 loop spans 13 amino acids. In germline, CDR1 is SGHRS, CDR2 YFSETQ. V gave up 4 bases and J gave up 5 bases, with 10 bases separating them. The CDR3 coding sequence is TGCGCCAGCAGCGTAAGACAGAACAATGAGCAGTTCTTC. This encodes CASSVRQNNEQFF.

The chain carries TRBV6-1 and TRBJ1-6, with unresolved D. Germline V gene sequence: CDR1 MNHNS, CDR2 SASEGT. Between the trimmed V and J ends, which lost 2 bases and 15 bases, there was a span of 17 bases. This CDR3 spans 14 amino acids. CDR3 coding DNA: TGTGCCAGCAGTGAAATCCACTCAGGATCGGTCCTCCACTTT. Its translation: CASSEIHSGSVLHF.

This chain connects TRBV7-8 to TRBJ2-7; a possible D gene is TRBD1 (5 bases). CDR1 and CDR2 from the germline V gene are SGHVS and FQNEAQ. This CDR3 is built from 12 residues. The germline V and J ends were trimmed by 3 bases and 6 bases, with 9 bases remaining between them. The CDR3 sequence is CASSFTTVEQYF. CDR3 DNA sequence: TGTGCCAGCAGCTTTACGACAGTCGAGCAGTACTTC.

V usage is TRBV4-3 and J usage is TRBJ1-1, with a weak D call TRBD1 (6 bases). The CDR3 runs to 14 residues. Looked up from germline, CDR1 is LGHNA and CDR2 is YSLEER. Between the trimmed V and J ends, which lost 0 bases and 8 bases, there was a span of 13 bases. The CDR3 loop reads CASSQESTGPEAFF. The CDR3 DNA sequence: TGCGCCAGCAGCCAAGAAAGTACAGGGCCCGAAGCTTTCTTT.